Presented here are 19 T cell receptor beta chains from one specimen sequenced in a study of low-dose radiotherapy and immunotherapy resistance in tumors (dated by TCRdb to 2021 to 2024). First-strand cDNA was synthesized using Superscript III and a set of TRAV- and TRBV-specific primers, so that both TCRalpha and TCRbeta chains were covered. TCRs were amplified with Phusion for about 20 PCR cycles using a constant-region primer together with the adapter attached to the V primers. TCRdb reprocessing: public reads trimmed at Q25 with fastp, clones called with MiXCR, in-frame beta chains kept. Every entry covers one CDR3 protein and lists the most common genes and DNA from its rows. For this sample the table gives about 12,000 distinct CDR3 sequences, of which roughly 72% were detected only once. The ten largest clones represent around 3.7% of the sample. These receptor sequences come from a human donor with advanced metastatic prostate, ovarian, gallbladder or colorectal cancer (not recorded which). This table probably holds off-target reads from a library built for another chain.

This chain connects TRBV12-3 or TRBV12-4 to TRBJ2-1; 9 nucleotides align to TRBD1. The V segment lost 6 bases and the J segment 7 bases; nucleotides outside the gene matches: 7. The CDR3 runs 14 residues. CDR3 DNA: TGTGCCAGCAGCCCCGGGACAGGGAGAAATGAGCAGTTCTTC. This gives the protein CASSPGTGRNEQFF.

This clonotype showed up just once. The V gene is TRBV12-3 or TRBV12-4, the J gene TRBJ2-5; 11 nucleotides line up with TRBD2. J gave up 5 bases and V 6 bases, and 5 bases lay outside the gene matches. The CDR3 runs to 14 residues. CDR3 in DNA: TGTGCCAGCAGCTATAGCGGGAGGGAGGAGACCCAGTACTTC. Amino acids: CASSYSGREETQYF.

The chain employs TRBV20-1 and TRBJ2-5; D call uncertain. The CDR3 runs 14 residues. CDR1 is DFQATT, CDR2 SNEGSKA, per germline (reference sequence). Trimming took off 5 bases at V and 2 bases at J, with 15 bases between the two ends. CDR3 loop: CSAPVLGWQETQYF. DNA for the CDR3: TGCAGTGCTCCGGTCCTGGGTTGGCAAGAGACCCAGTACTTC.

This clonotype was counted only a few times. V usage is TRBV2 and J usage is TRBJ2-7; 7 nucleotides align to TRBD1. Per germline, CDR1 SNHLY and CDR2 FYNNEI. V shed 0 bases, J shed 5 bases, and the junction held 7 bases outside the gene matches. The CDR3 loop spans 15 amino acids. The CDR3 DNA is TGTGCCAGCAGTGAAGCTAGACAGGGTTACGACGAGCAGTACTTC. Translated, it gives CASSEARQGYDEQYF.

The rearrangement uses TRBV24-1 and TRBJ2-6; no definite D call. V was cut by 6 bases and J by 5 bases, with 1 base left in between. Per the germline V gene, CDR1 is KGHDR and CDR2 is SFDVKD. The CDR3 contains 11 residues. The CDR3 nucleotides read TGTGCCACCAGTTGGGCCAACGTCCTGACTTTC. It yields the protein CATSWANVLTF.

V is TRBV28 and J is TRBJ2-7; D remains ambiguous. V lost 8 bases, J lost 6 bases, and 17 bases lay in between. The germline gives CDR1 MDHEN, CDR2 SYDVKM. There are 13 residues in the CDR3. CDR3 in DNA: TGTGCCAGCCGTAACCCAGGATCGCTCGAGCAGTACTTC. As protein: CASRNPGSLEQYF. Variable domain in full (rest from reference TRBV28 and TRBJ2-7): DVKVTQSSRYLVKRTGEKVFLECVQDMDHENMFWYRQDPGLGLRLIYFSYDVKMKEKGDIPEGYSVSREKKERFSLILESASTNQTSMYLCASRNPGSLEQYFGPGTRLTVT.

V usage is TRBV6-2 or TRBV6-3 and J usage is TRBJ1-5; no reliable D call. The CDR3 is 13 residues long. The germline CDR1 and CDR2 sequences are MNHEY and SVGEGT. V was pared by 5 bases and J by 6 bases, with 11 bases between. DNA for the CDR3: TGTGCCAGCAGTGGAGGTCTCGCTCAGCCCCAGCATTTT. This sequence encodes CASSGGLAQPQHF.

The V call is TRBV4-3, the J call TRBJ2-7; 9 bases match TRBD1. The junction had 3 bases not matched to a gene; V was cut back by 1 base and J by 2 bases. CDR1 and CDR2 from the germline V gene are LGHNA and YSLEER. The CDR3 has 15 amino acids. CDR3 sequence (DNA): TGCGCCAGCAGCCAAGGCTACAGGGGGCCCTACGAGCAGTACTTC. This gives the protein CASSQGYRGPYEQYF.

The CDR3 reads CASRQTRNTEAFF. CDR3 nucleotides: TGTGCCAGCAGACAAACTAGGAACACTGAAGCTTTCTTT. The V gene is TRBV6-6, the J gene TRBJ1-1; D unresolved. Germline-derived CDR1 and CDR2 are MNHNY and SVGAGI (reference sequence). The CDR3 consists of 13 residues. The V end was cut by 6 bases, the J end by 1 base, with 9 bases between.

This clonotype was seen a single time. The chain combines TRBV5-6 with TRBJ2-1, with 11 bases lining up with TRBD2. Germline V CDR1 and CDR2: SGHDT, YYEEEE. V was clipped by 2 bases and J by 0 bases; unmatched bases: 10. CDR3 length: 19 amino acids. In nucleotides, the CDR3 is TGTGCCAGCAGCTTAACTAGCGGGAGCCCCCTGATCTCCTACAATGAGCAGTTCTTC. Encoded protein: CASSLTSGSPLISYNEQFF.

The CDR3 sequence: CASSQRGRQETQYF. The CDR3 coding sequence is TGTGCCAGCTCCCAACGCGGTCGCCAAGAGACCCAGTACTTC. The chain combines TRBV18 with TRBJ2-5; D gene ambiguous. Trimming left V 6 bases short and J 1 base short, with 12 bases between. This CDR3 has 14 residues. Germline values: CDR1 KGHSH, CDR2 LQKENI.

To note about this clonotype: Germline and junction disagree at one end, which may indicate a read error. The V gene is TRBV18, the J gene TRBJ2-7, with 10 bases identical to TRBD2. CDR3 size: 14 residues. Per germline, CDR1 KGHSH and CDR2 LQKENI. CDR3 in amino acids: CASSPLAGHYEQYF. Here the CDR3 DNA reads TGTGCCAGCTCCCCACTAGCGGGACACTACGAGCAGTACTTC.

The gene calls are TRBV24-1 and TRBJ1-5; D gene unclear. Germline V gene sequence: CDR1 KGHDR, CDR2 SFDVKD. The V end was cut by 8 bases, the J end by 1 base, with 8 bases between. CDR3 length: 13 residues. The CDR3 coding sequence is TGTGCCACCAATCGGGGAAGCAATCAGCCCCAGCATTTT. Its protein product is CATNRGSNQPQHF.

The CDR3, as DNA: TGTGCCAGCAGTGCCGGAGGGCCCGTTGGTGAGCAGTTCTTC. Translated, it gives CASSAGGPVGEQFF. The chain carries TRBV2 and TRBJ2-1, with a possible D match to TRBD2 (6 bases). With 4 bases removed from V and 9 bases from J, the gap between germline ends came to 16 bases. Germline-derived CDR1 and CDR2 are SNHLY and FYNNEI. The CDR3 has 14 residues. The whole variable domain, remainder taken from reference TRBV2 and TRBJ2-1, is EPEVTQTPSHQVTQMGQEVILRCVPISNHLYFYWYRQILGQKVEFLVSFYNNEISEKSEIFDDQFSVERPDGSNFTLKIRSTKLEDSAMYFCASSAGGPVGEQFFGPGTRLTVL.

This clonotype was counted only a few times. The V call is TRBV4-1, the J call TRBJ2-5; D uncertain. The CDR3 covers 14 residues. Trimming took off 1 base at V and 5 bases at J, with 11 bases between the two ends. Per the germline V gene, CDR1 is MGHRA and CDR2 is YSYEKL. The CDR3 DNA follows: TGCGCCAGCAGCCAAGCTGGCCTCGGGGAGACCCAGTACTTC. It translates to CASSQAGLGETQYF.

The J gene is TRBJ2-7, the V gene TRBV5-1; D tentatively fits TRBD1 or TRBD2 (5 bases each). V was cut by 0 bases and J by 5 bases, with 15 bases left in between. This CDR3 is built from 15 residues. The germline CDR1 and CDR2 sequences are SGHRS and YFSETQ. CDR3 DNA: TGCGCCAGCAGCTTGGTCGGGGCGGCCGCCCACGAGCAGTACTTC. This sequence encodes CASSLVGAAAHEQYF.

This clonotype was recorded a few times. The chain is built from TRBV2 and TRBJ1-2; D gene unclear. This CDR3 has 15 amino acids. Germline V gene data show CDR1 as SNHLY and CDR2 as FYNNEI. V gave up 6 bases and J gave up 3 bases, with 17 bases separating them. The CDR3 protein is CASSPPAMRDYGYTF. The CDR3 region has the DNA TGTGCCAGCAGCCCCCCGGCCATGCGAGACTATGGCTACACCTTC. Full variable domain (missing parts from reference TRBV2 and TRBJ1-2): EPEVTQTPSHQVTQMGQEVILRCVPISNHLYFYWYRQILGQKVEFLVSFYNNEISEKSEIFDDQFSVERPDGSNFTLKIRSTKLEDSAMYFCASSPPAMRDYGYTFGSGTRLTVV.

This clonotype has just a few counts. As DNA, the CDR3 is TGTGCCATCGCACGGTGGGGGAGCACAGATACGCAGTATTTT. Protein sequence: CAIARWGSTDTQYF. The chain has TRBV10-3 and TRBJ2-3; tentatively, D is TRBD1 or TRBD2 (5 bases each). This CDR3 is 14 amino acids long. The germline V gene has CDR1 ENHRY and CDR2 SYGVKD. The ends were cut back, 8 bases at V and 0 bases at J, with 12 bases in the middle.

The rearrangement joins TRBV14 to TRBJ2-1; maybe TRBD2 (5 bases). The V gene's germline CDR1 is SGHDN and CDR2 FVKESK. CDR3 length: 16 amino acids. Trimming stripped 0 bases from V and 10 bases from J, with 19 bases between. CDR3 DNA: TGTGCCAGCAGCCAAGAAGGGTGGCGGGCCCCCGTGGAGCAGTTCTTC. This encodes CASSQEGWRAPVEQFF.